The 6 T cell receptor beta chains below were found in one sample sequenced in a study of T cell responses to AZD1222 COVID-19 vaccine. TCRdb's copy holds only in-frame clones and misses some; the assay was immunoSEQ multiplex PCR. The sample lists some 200,000 clones; 85% to 95% were seen once. The sequencing used peripheral blood, collected on day 0 of AZD1222 vaccination. The source is an adult in good health.

Regarding this clone: This specimen includes other DNA sequences encoding the same CDR3. CDR3 residues: CASSLAAANTEAFF. The CDR3 DNA sequence: TGTGCCAGCAGCTTGGCCGCTGCGAACACTGAAGCTTTCTTT. The chain couples TRBV5-4 to TRBJ1-1; D is unclear. Germline CDR1 and CDR2: SGHNT and YYREEE (reference sequence). The CDR3 loop spans 14 amino acids. V lost 0 bases to trimming and J lost 1 base, with 7 bases between them.

The V and J genes are TRBV24-1 and TRBJ1-5; tentatively, D is TRBD1 (5 bases). The CDR3 runs to 17 residues. Germline lookup yields CDR1 KGHDR and CDR2 SFDVKD. Trimming stripped 3 bases from V and 1 base from J, with 15 bases between. The CDR3 DNA reads as TGTGCCACCAGTGATGCCAGGTTTGGGGCGAGCAATCAGCCCCAGCATTTT. Its protein is CATSDARFGASNQPQHF.

The chain recombines TRBV7-2 with TRBJ2-7; perhaps D is TRBD1 or TRBD2 (5 bases each). This CDR3 is built from 14 residues. CDR1 is SGHTA, CDR2 FQGNSA, per germline. With 7 bases removed from V and 6 bases from J, the gap between germline ends came to 19 bases. CDR3 DNA: TGTGCCAGCACGACACCAGGGAGAACCTTCGAGCAGTACTTC. Amino acids: CASTTPGRTFEQYF.

The gene calls are TRBV28 and TRBJ2-7; the D is unclear. The CDR3 is made up of 12 amino acids. The germline V gene encodes CDR1 MDHEN and CDR2 SYDVKM. Deletions cut 2 bases from V and 7 bases from J, with 9 bases between. CDR3 DNA sequence: TGTGCCAGCAGTTTACATGGGTTAGAGCAGTACGTC. Translation: CASSLHGLEQYV.

The gene calls are TRBV15 and TRBJ2-1; D not resolved. Germline V lookup: CDR1 LNHNV, CDR2 YYDKDF (reference sequence). The CDR3 totals 15 residues. Trimming removed 0 bases from V and 13 bases from J, with 19 bases in between. The CDR3 loop is CATSRDGARSQSQFF. The DNA for the CDR3 is TGTGCCACCAGCAGAGATGGCGCCCGGAGTCAGTCTCAGTTCTTC.

The V gene is TRBV5-1, the J gene TRBJ2-1; 11 nucleotides match TRBD2. CDR1 is SGHRS and CDR2 is YFSETQ in the germline V gene. The V segment lost 4 bases and the J segment 6 bases; nucleotides outside the gene matches: 6. The CDR3 is 15 residues long. As DNA, the CDR3 is TGCGCCAGCAGCCCCCTAGCGGGAGGAGCCAATGAGCAGTTCTTC. As protein: CASSPLAGGANEQFF.